This T cell receptor beta chain was profiled in a study of CD8 T cells in ankylosing spondylitis. The CDR3 totals 15 residues. Germline V CDR1 and CDR2: SGHRS, YFSETQ. V lost 2 bases to trimming and J lost 7 bases; unmatched junction nucleotides: 4. Each TCR beta library was made by quantitative 5'-RACE that incorporated molecular barcodes. TCRdb independently ran MiXCR on the 5' RACE reads; one entry per CDR3 protein. Of some 120,000 distinct CDR3 sequences listed, roughly an eighth were seen once; the top ten hold 2.5% to 3.5%. Regarding the study as a whole: Significant enrichment of disease-linked clones was reported in matched ankylosing spondylitis synovial fluid. There was a TCR beta motif, made of several highly homologous variants, that appeared characteristic of ankylosing spondylitis blood.

This clonotype has ten or more counts. As yet, its antigen is unknown. The rearrangement links TRBV5-1 to TRBJ2-1, with TRBD2 identical over 12 bases. The source of this sequence is a female donor with ankylosing spondylitis or in good health (not recorded which). The sample taken for sequencing was blood, either unsorted or a sorted T cell fraction (not recorded which). Here the CDR3 DNA reads TGCGCCAGCAGCTTACTAGCGGGAGGTCGGAATGAGCAGTTCTTC. This translates into CASSLLAGGRNEQFF.